The T cell receptor (beta chain) described here comes from a study of beta chain features in type 1 diabetes. Study-level results: In comparison with healthy donors, patients had naive, central memory and Treg TCRB repertoires that appeared more similar.

Sequencing targeted expressed TCRB transcripts, as all isolated RNA had been reverse transcribed. Mean read depth for naive, central memory and regulatory T cell samples was 3.5 million to 4.5 million reads. Using immunoSEQ multiplex PCR, the repertoire was profiled, and TCRdb retains in-frame clones only, with some absent. The table lists over 700,000 clones, 15% to 20% of them singletons. Germline V gene data show CDR1 as MNHNS and CDR2 as SASEGT. The CDR3 covers 14 residues. Trimming pared 1 base from V and 7 bases from J, leaving 13 bases between. This clone was observed a handful of times. Its cognate antigen is unknown.

The chain has TRBV6-1 and TRBJ1-2; D gene unclear. The sequencing sample was made of naive CD4+ T cells from blood. The clonotype was recovered from a woman younger than 30 in good health. The DNA of the CDR3 is TGTGCCAGCAGTGAAGGACTCGAATCCGGTGGCTACACCTTC. Protein product: CASSEGLESGGYTF.